The sequence of this TCR beta chain was determined in a study of neoadjuvant anti-PD-1 for oral cavity cancer. Study-wide context: Patients mostly received three to four biweekly nivolumab doses at 3 mg/kg before surgery. Patients without progression got a fourth dose around day 43.

Only one count was recorded for this clone. Its target is unknown. V was clipped by 0 bases and J by 8 bases; unmatched bases: 14. Germline CDR1 SGHRS, CDR2 YFSETQ. There are 18 residues in the CDR3. The data were produced by immunoSEQ multiplex PCR, yet TCRdb's version contains in-frame clones alone and is incomplete. Of tens of thousands of clones listed, about three quarters were seen once; the top ten hold around 4.9%. The study's findings and limits: TCR analyses covered only a few patients per response group.

Time point indicated: after neoadjuvant nivolumab, at surgical resection. Patients had newly diagnosed, untreated stage II-IVA oral cavity squamous cell carcinoma. The TCR was taken from a person aged 35 to 85 with oral cavity squamous cell carcinoma. This material consisted of PBMCs, taken after nivolumab (anti-PD-1) treatment. V gene TRBV5-1 combines with J gene TRBJ2-3, with 11 nucleotides matching TRBD2. The CDR3 protein is CASSLAGTSGVAGATQYF. The CDR3 DNA follows: TGCGCCAGCAGCTTGGCTGGGACTAGCGGTGTAGCGGGTGCTACGCAGTATTTT.